Shown below are 12 T cell receptor beta chains from a single sample sequenced in a study of regulatory T cells in long-lasting Graves disease. Building of the TCR beta libraries involved iRepertoire HTBI primers and Arm-PCR of CDR3 regions. TCRdb redid the calling of the multiplex PCR reads with MiXCR, one entry per CDR3 protein. The data contain hundreds of thousands of distinct CDR3 sequences, 15% to 20% of them seen just once; the ten biggest clones take up 30%. This sample's time point: newly diagnosed GD, antithyroid drugs for less than 3 months. After RNA was extracted from PBMCs, the TCR library was made from it. These data were also reused for a study on T cells in Graves' hyperthyroidism and ophthalmopathy.

Sequences were derived from peripheral blood mononuclear cells (PBMCs), sampled at new diagnosis, from a patient treated with antithyroid drugs. Source of these receptors: a man in his forties with Graves disease.

In its sample, this clonotype was seen many times. V usage is TRBV2 and J usage is TRBJ2-1, with 9 bases aligning to TRBD1. The CDR3 contains 14 residues. Germline V gene data show CDR1 as SNHLY and CDR2 as FYNNEI. J gave up 8 bases and V 8 bases, and 10 bases lay outside the gene matches. The CDR3 sequence is CASSPGQGGDEQFF. DNA for the CDR3: TGTGCCAGCTCACCGGGACAGGGCGGGGATGAGCAGTTCTTC.

This clonotype appeared a few times. V usage is TRBV5-6 and J usage is TRBJ1-6; perhaps TRBD1 as D (5 bases). CDR3 length: 15 amino acids. V was cut by 4 bases and J by 2 bases, with 10 bases left in between. Germline V lookup: CDR1 SGHDT, CDR2 YYEEEE. In nucleotides, the CDR3 is TGTGCCAGCAGCGGAGACAGTGCCTATAATTCACCCCTCCACTTT. Translated: CASSGDSAYNSPLHF.

This clonotype has ten or more counts. The V gene is TRBV28, the J gene TRBJ1-6, with 8 bases fitting TRBD1. CDR1 is MDHEN and CDR2 is SYDVKM in the germline V gene. V gave up 4 bases and J gave up 10 bases; unmatched junction bases: 6. This CDR3 has 14 residues. CDR3 sequence reads: CASSSTGVVSPLHF. For the CDR3, the DNA is TGTGCCAGCAGTTCGACAGGGGTGGTGTCACCCCTCCACTTT.

This clonotype has only a few counts. The chain links TRBV25-1 to TRBJ2-7; TRBD1 aligns across 10 bases. V shed 4 bases, J shed 3 bases, and the junction held 3 bases outside the gene matches. The CDR3 extends over 14 amino acids. The germline V gene has CDR1 MGHDK and CDR2 SYGVNS. The CDR3 loop is CASSGRTGGYEQYF. For the CDR3, the DNA is TGTGCCAGCAGTGGACGGACAGGGGGCTACGAGCAGTACTTC.

This clonotype was detected only a few times. The J gene is TRBJ2-2, the V gene TRBV5-1; D might be TRBD1 (5 bases). V was cut by 5 bases and J by 1 base, with 12 bases left in between. Germline CDR1 reads SGHRS; CDR2 reads YFSETQ. The length of the CDR3 is 15 residues. CDR3: CASSIDRMNTGELFF. The CDR3 coding sequence is TGCGCCAGCAGTATCGACAGAATGAACACCGGGGAGCTGTTTTTT.

This clonotype was counted ten times or more. The chain's CDR3 is CSVARQGGGEQYF. The DNA of the CDR3 is TGCAGCGTTGCGCGGCAGGGGGGTGGCGAGCAGTACTTC. The chain links TRBV29-1 to TRBJ2-7; possibly TRBD1 for D (7 bases). This CDR3 comprises 13 residues. Trimming shortened V by 4 bases and J by 6 bases, and 16 bases separated the two germline ends. From germline, CDR1 is SQVTM and CDR2 ANQGSEA.

This clonotype came up many times. The chain joins TRBV10-3 to TRBJ1-1, with 12 nucleotides matching TRBD1. Germline CDR1 is ENHRY and CDR2 is SYGVKD. The CDR3 is made up of 15 amino acids. The V segment lost 6 bases and the J segment 3 bases; nucleotides outside the gene matches: 5. The CDR3 nucleotides are TGTGCCATCAGCGGGACAGGGGGCTTGTACACTGAAGCTTTCTTT. Translating it yields CAISGTGGLYTEAFF.

This sequence joins TRBV10-3 and TRBJ2-3; TRBD2 is a possible D gene (6 bases). The CDR3 is 15 residues long. Germline V gene data show CDR1 as ENHRY and CDR2 as SYGVKD. Deletions cut 10 bases from V and 0 bases from J, with 17 bases between. In nucleotides, the CDR3 is TGTGCCACCACAGGTGGAGGGGTCAGCACAGATACGCAGTATTTT. Its translation is CATTGGGVSTDTQYF.

This clonotype was detected a few times. This may be a read error, as it is one base from a much larger clone. The chain combines TRBV29-1 with TRBJ2-7; TRBD2 matches at 12 bases. The CDR3 contains 15 residues. Per the germline V gene, CDR1 is SQVTM and CDR2 is ANQGSEA. V dropped 8 bases and J dropped 4; count of bases not matched to a gene: 12. CDR3 coding DNA: TGCAGCATGTGGGCTAGCGGGGGGGAAGGATACGAGCAGTACTTC. This gives the protein CSMWASGGEGYEQYF.

This clonotype has a handful of counts. This sequence joins TRBV6-1 and TRBJ2-2, with D tentatively TRBD1 (6 bases). This CDR3 spans 14 amino acids. Germline loops: CDR1 MNHNS, CDR2 SASEGT. Trimming stripped 8 bases from V and 4 bases from J, with 14 bases between. CDR3 sequence: CASRQVPSTGELFF. The DNA of the CDR3 is TGTGCCAGCCGACAGGTCCCCAGCACCGGGGAGCTGTTTTTT.

Many counts were recorded for this clonotype. The chain's CDR3 is CASSVTAGANTEAFF. CDR3 nucleotide sequence: TGCGCCAGCAGCGTAACCGCAGGGGCGAACACTGAAGCTTTCTTT. The J gene is TRBJ1-1, the V gene TRBV5-1; the D gene is possibly TRBD1 (6 bases). The CDR3 consists of 15 residues. The germline gives CDR1 SGHRS, CDR2 YFSETQ. The ends were cut back, 4 bases at V and 1 base at J, with 14 bases in the middle.

Many counts were recorded for this clonotype. The V call is TRBV5-1, the J call TRBJ2-3, with TRBD2 as a possible D gene (6 bases). The CDR3 is 15 amino acids. The V gene's germline CDR1 is SGHRS and CDR2 YFSETQ. V was pared by 4 bases and J by 1 base, with 13 bases between. The CDR3 nucleotides read TGCGCCAGCAGCGAACCGGGACTTGGCACAGATACGCAGTATTTT. This translates into CASSEPGLGTDTQYF.